This entry is about one T cell receptor beta chain. The data stem from a study of blood T cell repertoires in COVID-19. Turning to the study itself: COVID-19 samples collected from the United States, Italy and Spain covered acute and convalescent phases. T cells, B-cell-depleted T cells, or PBMCs supplied cDNA or gDNA.

With 11 bases removed from V and 2 bases from J, the gap between germline ends came to 13 bases. The length of the CDR3 is 13 residues. Germline V gene sequence: CDR1 MNHEY, CDR2 SVGAGI. In the original workflow: Reference gene primer amplification gave estimated nucleated cell counts. Sequencing was performed with immunoSEQ multiplex PCR; in TCRdb, only in-frame clones are kept and a portion is missing. V, J and clone size are those of that table, while D and trimming were read from the DNA. The table lists 110,000 to 150,000 clones, roughly four fifths of them singletons, with roughly 4% in the top ten.

Sequenced material: peripheral blood. This clonotype was sampled from an elderly woman with acute or convalescent COVID-19. V is TRBV6-5 and J is TRBJ2-1; D might be TRBD1 (7 bases). This CDR3 reads CAAGQRAYNEQFF. DNA of the CDR3: TGTGCCGCGGGACAGAGAGCCTACAATGAGCAGTTCTTC.